This TCR beta chain originates from a study of blood T cell repertoires in COVID-19. Background on the study: Both acute and convalescent COVID-19 samples were obtained from the United States, Italy and Spain. Sample material is recorded as cDNA or gDNA derived from T cells, B-cell-depleted T cells, or PBMCs.

In the source study's methods: Amplification of reference gene primers was used by the study to estimate nucleated cell counts. Clones were sequenced by immunoSEQ multiplex PCR, and TCRdb holds only the in-frame ones, with some missing. V, J and clone size reflect that table, while D and trimming were determined from the DNA. The sample contains about 160,000 clones, around 92% of which appear only once. The CDR3 consists of 17 residues. Germline CDR1 reads SGDLS; CDR2 reads YYNGEE. Losses at the gene ends were 3 bases for V and 8 bases for J; bases not matched to a gene: 16. The TCR was taken from a man aged 60 to 69 with acute or convalescent COVID-19. Sequenced: peripheral blood. This chain links TRBV9 with TRBJ1-2; 10 bases match TRBD1. CDR3 nucleotides: TGTGCCAGCAGCGCGCCCTCTGGGACAGGGGAAGGAGGGGGCTACACCTTC. It specifies CASSAPSGTGEGGGYTF.